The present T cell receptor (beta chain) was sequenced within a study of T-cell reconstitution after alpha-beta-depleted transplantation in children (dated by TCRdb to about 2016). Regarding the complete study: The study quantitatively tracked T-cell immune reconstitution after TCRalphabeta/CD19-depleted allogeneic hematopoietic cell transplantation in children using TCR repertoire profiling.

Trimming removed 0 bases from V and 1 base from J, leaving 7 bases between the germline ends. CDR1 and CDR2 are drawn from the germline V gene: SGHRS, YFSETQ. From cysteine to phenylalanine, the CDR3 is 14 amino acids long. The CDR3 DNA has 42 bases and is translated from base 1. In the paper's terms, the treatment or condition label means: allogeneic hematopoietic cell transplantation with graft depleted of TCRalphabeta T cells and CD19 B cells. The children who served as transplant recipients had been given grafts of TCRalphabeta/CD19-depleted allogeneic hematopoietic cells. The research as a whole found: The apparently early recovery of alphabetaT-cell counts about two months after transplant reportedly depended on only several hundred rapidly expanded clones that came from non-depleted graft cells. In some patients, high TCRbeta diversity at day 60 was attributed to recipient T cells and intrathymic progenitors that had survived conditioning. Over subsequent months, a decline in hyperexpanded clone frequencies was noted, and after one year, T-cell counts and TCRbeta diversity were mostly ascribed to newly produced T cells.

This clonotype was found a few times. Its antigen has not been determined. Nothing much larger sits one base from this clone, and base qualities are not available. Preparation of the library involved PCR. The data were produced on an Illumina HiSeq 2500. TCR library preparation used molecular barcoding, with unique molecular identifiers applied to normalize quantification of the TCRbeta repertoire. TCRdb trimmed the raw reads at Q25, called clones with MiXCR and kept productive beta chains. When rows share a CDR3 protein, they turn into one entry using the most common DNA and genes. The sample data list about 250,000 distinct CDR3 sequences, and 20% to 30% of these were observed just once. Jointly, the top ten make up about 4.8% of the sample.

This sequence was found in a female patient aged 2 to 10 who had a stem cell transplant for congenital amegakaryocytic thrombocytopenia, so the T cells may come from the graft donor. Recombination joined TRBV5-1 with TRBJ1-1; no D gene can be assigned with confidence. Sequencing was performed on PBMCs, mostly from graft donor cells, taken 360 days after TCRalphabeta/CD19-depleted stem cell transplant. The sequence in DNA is TGCGCCAGCAGCTTGGGGCAGAAGAACACTGAAGCTTTCTTT. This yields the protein CASSLGQKNTEAFF.